A selection of T cell receptor beta chains follows, all from one sample in a study of vaccination and CD4 T cells after COVID-19. Antigens for these TCRs are unknown. One entry per CDR3 protein results from TCRdb running MiXCR on the PCR reads. The sample carries 13,000 to 15,000 distinct CDR3 sequences, 50% recorded once. Sequenced here: cultured CD4+ T cells from blood, sampled after SARS-CoV-2 vaccination. The receptors originated from a human donor with COVID-19. Both conserved end residues are part of each CDR3. A D gene is named only where the DNA matches it firmly. Clone size, where shown, is once, few, many, or a class for clones that have expanded.

j_call d_call clone_size cdr3_length v_call cdr3_nt cdr3_aa
TRBJ2-1 NA few 13 TRBV2 TGTGCCAGCAGTGAAGCCCCATTCGGTGAGCAGTTCTTC CASSEAPFGEQFF
TRBJ1-5 NA NA 14 TRBV9 TGTGCCAGCAGCTCCAGCCCAGGTGCTCAGCCCCAGCATTTT CASSSSPGAQPQHF
TRBJ2-7 NA NA 15 TRBV12-3/TRBV12-4 TGTGCCAGCAGTGATAAGTGGGGCCACTCCGTCGAGCAGTACTTC CASSDKWGHSVEQYF
TRBJ2-7 TRBD2 NA 15 TRBV6-1 TGTGCCACCCAAAGGACTAGCTTGAGCTCCTACGAGCAGTACTTC CATQRTSLSSYEQYF
TRBJ2-5 TRBD2 few 16 TRBV9 TGTGCCAGCAGCGCGGGACCCGGGGGGGCTCAAGAGACCCAGTACTTC CASSAGPGGAQETQYF
TRBJ1-2 TRBD1 NA 14 TRBV6-2/TRBV6-3 TGTGCCAGCAGACGACAGGGGGCCGTTTATGGCTACACCTTC CASRRQGAVYGYTF
TRBJ2-1 NA once 13 TRBV10-1 TGCGCCAGCAGTGGAGGGGCCAGGAATGAGCAGTTCTTC CASSGGARNEQFF
TRBJ2-5 NA NA 12 TRBV20-1 TGCAGTGCTAGATTAGACTCAGAGACCCAGTACTTC CSARLDSETQYF
TRBJ2-7 NA NA 13 TRBV28 TGTGCCAGCAGCCAAGCACAGCCCTACGAGCAGTACTTC CASSQAQPYEQYF
TRBJ2-1 NA NA 14 TRBV7-2 TGTGCCAGCAGCTTAGTGGGGGGACGGGATGAGCAGTTCTTC CASSLVGGRDEQFF
TRBJ2-7 NA NA 14 TRBV5-4 TGTGCCAGCAGCTTGGACACTGACTCACGAAAGCAGTACTTC CASSLDTDSRKQYF